Given below is one TCR beta chain in context. Per the authors' pipeline: Amplification of reference gene primers provided the estimated nucleated cell counts. Using immunoSEQ multiplex PCR, the repertoire was profiled, and TCRdb retains in-frame clones only, with some absent. The DNA was the basis for D and trimming; V, J and clone size are from that table. This sample has roughly 71,000 clones, with roughly 88% found just once. This CDR3 has 15 residues. Germline V gene data show CDR1 as LNHDA and CDR2 as SQIVND (reference sequence). The record originates from a study of blood T cell repertoires in COVID-19. Study details: The study drew acute and convalescent COVID-19 samples from the United States, Italy and Spain.

Material for sequencing was peripheral blood. The J gene is TRBJ2-5, the V gene TRBV19; 11 positions match TRBD2. This sequence was found in a man younger than 40 with acute or convalescent COVID-19. CDR3 amino acids: CATGLAGGFEETQYF. The CDR3 DNA follows: TGTGCTACAGGGCTAGCGGGGGGCTTTGAGGAGACCCAGTACTTC.